The entry below gives a single TCR beta chain sequence along with its context. Fulfillment of recently defined diagnostic criteria for definite or probable disease was shown by the patients with Susac syndrome. Negative isolation was used for CD8+ and CD4+ T cells, and FACS enrichment was applied to TEMRA cells. V was clipped by 5 bases and J by 4 bases; unmatched bases: 10. The CDR3 is 15 amino acids. The germline V gene has CDR1 LNHDA and CDR2 SQIVND (reference sequence). 0.5 to 1 ug RNA was reverse transcribed with random hexamers. TCRdb reprocessed the immunoSEQ multiplex PCR reads via MiXCR and lists one record per CDR3 protein. Of 120,000 or so distinct CDR3 sequences in the sample, roughly 95% were seen once. These data originate in a study of CD8 T cells in Susac syndrome. About the study: Patients with Susac syndrome were therapy-naive, on corticosteroids, or on intravenous immunoglobulin alone at blood draw.

The specimen sequenced was CD4+ T cells from PBMCs. The chain couples TRBV19 to TRBJ1-2, with TRBD1 identical over 7 bases. The receptor was isolated from a human donor with Susac syndrome. The CDR3 here is CASSPEMTGFYGYTF. DNA of the CDR3: TGTGCCAGTAGTCCGGAAATGACAGGGTTCTATGGCTACACCTTC. Filled out from reference TRBV19 and TRBJ1-2, the complete variable domain reads DGGITQSPKYLFRKEGQNVTLSCEQNLNHDAMYWYRQDPGQGLRLIYYSQIVNDFQKGDIAEGYSVSREKKESFPLTVTSAQKNPTAFYLCASSPEMTGFYGYTFGSGTRLTVV.